The 22 T cell receptor beta chains given below trace back to one sample, sequenced in a study of early stage breast cancer tumors. Libraries were prepared by immunoSEQ multiplex PCR; TCRdb keeps only in-frame clonotypes and omits some of them. In the table there are more than 15,000 clones, approximately 82% of which are singletons. The sequencing input was blood. The receptors here all came from a person between 65 and 79 years old with breast cancer.

This clone was found a few times. This rearrangement joins TRBV6-1 to TRBJ2-1; 8 nucleotides align to TRBD1. The CDR3 contains 15 residues. The V segment lost 2 bases and the J segment 0 bases; nucleotides outside the gene matches: 0. CDR1 is MNHNS and CDR2 is SASEGT in the germline V gene. The CDR3 spells CASSETGGSYNEQFF. CDR3 coding DNA: TGTGCCAGCAGTGAAACAGGGGGCTCCTACAATGAGCAGTTCTTC.

The chain has TRBV9 and TRBJ1-5; D is uncertain. V lost 0 bases and J lost 7, with 14 bases in between. Germline CDR1 is SGDLS and CDR2 is YYNGEE. This CDR3 is 15 amino acids long. This CDR3 reads CASSVGAADKQPQHF. CDR3 nucleotides: TGTGCCAGCAGCGTAGGGGCAGCAGATAAACAGCCCCAGCATTTT.

The J gene is TRBJ2-1, the V gene TRBV7-9; TRBD1 matches at 7 bases. V was clipped by 5 bases and J by 12 bases; unmatched bases: 16. The CDR3 length is 15 residues. Germline-derived CDR1 and CDR2 are SEHNR and FQNEAQ (reference sequence). The CDR3 nucleotides are TGTGCCAGCAGCCCGCCCATCAGACAGGGTTTCTGGCAGTTCTTC. This gives the protein CASSPPIRQGFWQFF.

The chain combines TRBV11-3 with TRBJ2-7, with 8 nucleotides matching TRBD1. The CDR3 covers 15 residues. Germline V gene data show CDR1 as SGHNT and CDR2 as YENEEA. The V gene end was trimmed by 0 bases and the J gene end by 6 bases; junction bases not matched to a gene: 7. The CDR3 DNA is TGTGCCAGCAGCTTAGATAGAGGACAGGGCGGCGAGCAGTACTTC. Amino acid sequence: CASSLDRGQGGEQYF.

J is TRBJ2-7 and V is TRBV12-5, with D possibly being TRBD1 (5 bases). Germline V lookup: CDR1 LGHNT, CDR2 FRNRAP. Trimming left V 6 bases short and J 3 bases short, with 9 bases between. The CDR3 extends over 12 amino acids. Here the CDR3 reads CASGHDSYEQYF. DNA for the CDR3: TGTGCTAGTGGCCATGACAGCTACGAGCAGTACTTC.

The V call is TRBV5-1, the J call TRBJ1-2; D is unresolved. V was clipped by 4 bases and J by 3 bases, with 7 bases between them. Germline-derived CDR1 and CDR2 are SGHRS and YFSETQ. The CDR3 is 12 residues long. CDR3 amino acids: CASSLLDYGYTF. The CDR3 bases are TGCGCCAGCAGCCTCCTCGACTATGGCTACACCTTC.

The V call is TRBV5-1, the J call TRBJ1-1; 9 bases match TRBD1. Germline V gene data show CDR1 as SGHRS and CDR2 as YFSETQ. Losses at the gene ends were 7 bases for V and 3 bases for J; bases not matched to a gene: 7. This CDR3 is 14 amino acids long. CDR3 DNA: TGCGCCAGCTCCCGGACAGGGGTTGACACTGAAGCTTTCTTT. Translated, it gives CASSRTGVDTEAFF.

The chain couples TRBV11-3 to TRBJ2-1; D possibly corresponds to TRBD1 (6 bases). CDR1 and CDR2 (germline): SGHNT, YENEEA. This CDR3 spans 13 amino acids. Trimming shortened V by 3 bases and J by 9 bases, and 12 bases separated the two germline ends. This chain's CDR3 is CASSLRDKGEQFF. For the CDR3, the DNA is TGTGCCAGCAGCTTGAGGGACAAGGGTGAGCAGTTCTTC.

CDR3 in DNA: TGTGCCAGCAGCGTGGGGACAGGCCGGGACGAGCAGTACTTC. This encodes CASSVGTGRDEQYF. The V call is TRBV9, the J call TRBJ2-7; 8 nucleotides match TRBD1. Germline assignment: CDR1 SGDLS and CDR2 YYNGEE. The trim removed 2 bases at V and 5 bases at J, leaving 6 bases unmatched. This CDR3 is 14 amino acids long. Complete variable domain (other parts from reference TRBV9 and TRBJ2-7): DSGVTQTPKHLITATGQRVTLRCSPRSGDLSVYWYQQSLDQGLQFLIQYYNGEERAKGNILERFSAQQFPDLHSELNLSSLELGDSALYFCASSVGTGRDEQYFGPGTRLTVT.

V is TRBV4-1 and J is TRBJ2-2; 7 bases are shared with TRBD1. Per germline, CDR1 MGHRA and CDR2 YSYEKL. This CDR3 is built from 16 residues. The V gene end was trimmed by 4 bases and the J gene end by 0 bases; junction bases not matched to a gene: 5. The CDR3 loop reads CASSPAQGANTGELFF. In DNA form, the CDR3 reads TGCGCCAGCAGCCCAGCTCAGGGGGCGAACACCGGGGAGCTGTTTTTT.

A note on this clone: The sample contains more than one DNA sequence encoding this CDR3. The J gene is TRBJ2-5, the V gene TRBV5-1, with TRBD1 identical over 8 bases. Germline trimming cut 0 bases from V and 2 bases from J; bases unmatched to any gene: 3. Germline CDR1 is SGHRS and CDR2 is YFSETQ. The CDR3 is 15 residues long. CDR3 bases: TGCGCCAGCAGCTTGGACGGGACAGGACAAGAGACCCAGTACTTC. Translated, it gives CASSLDGTGQETQYF.

The V call is TRBV7-2, the J call TRBJ2-3; TRBD1 is a possible D gene (6 bases). This CDR3 is 14 amino acids long. Germline CDR1 SGHTA, CDR2 FQGNSA. Trimming took off 5 bases at V and 2 bases at J, with 11 bases between the two ends. CDR3 coding DNA: TGTGCCAGCAGCCGAGGGGGTTTCACAGATACGCAGTATTTT. It codes for CASSRGGFTDTQYF.

The chain uses TRBV15 and TRBJ1-2; the D gene is possibly TRBD1 (6 bases). V dropped 8 bases and J dropped 4 bases, with 14 bases sitting between them. CDR3 length: 13 amino acids. Germline V gene sequence: CDR1 LNHNV, CDR2 YYDKDF (reference sequence). The CDR3 DNA follows: TGTGCCACCTCAGGGGCCGAGGGCTATGGCTACACCTTC. This gives the protein CATSGAEGYGYTF. Filled out from reference TRBV15 and TRBJ1-2, the complete variable domain reads DAMVIQNPRYQVTQFGKPVTLSCSQTLNHNVMYWYQQKSSQAPKLLFHYYDKDFNNEADTPDNFQSRRPNTSFCFLDIRSPGLGDTAMYLCATSGAEGYGYTFGSGTRLTVV.

This sequence joins TRBV30 and TRBJ1-2, with TRBD1 matching 8 bases. J gave up 7 bases and V 4 bases, and 5 bases lay outside the gene matches. In germline, CDR1 is GTSNPN, CDR2 SVGIG (reference sequence). CDR3 length equals 12 residues. CDR3 amino acids: CAWNPGGGGYTF. CDR3 nucleotides: TGTGCCTGGAATCCAGGGGGCGGTGGCTACACCTTC.

The J gene is TRBJ2-2, the V gene TRBV7-6; D is undetermined. V lost 3 bases, J lost 4 bases, and 3 bases lay in between. The CDR3 has 12 amino acids. CDR1 is SGHVS, CDR2 FNYEAQ, per germline. CDR3 region: CASSFGTGELFF. The CDR3 nucleotides read TGTGCCAGCAGCTTCGGCACCGGGGAGCTGTTTTTT.

The chain links TRBV7-8 to TRBJ1-2; weak D call: TRBD1 (6 bases). Trimming removed 1 base from V and 4 bases from J, with 10 bases in between. CDR3 length: 14 amino acids. CDR1 is SGHVS, CDR2 FQNEAQ, per germline. CDR3 sequence (DNA): TGTGCCAGCAGCTTAGGGACAGATATCTATGGCTACACCTTC. Translated, it gives CASSLGTDIYGYTF.

The chain is built from TRBV10-3 and TRBJ1-6, with D tentatively TRBD1 (5 bases). Trimming stripped 6 bases from V and 10 bases from J, with 16 bases between. The CDR3 totals 14 residues. The germline V gene has CDR1 ENHRY and CDR2 SYGVKD. For the CDR3, the DNA is TGTGCCATCAGCCCTACAGGAGACCCATCACCCCTCCACTTT. This translates into CAISPTGDPSPLHF.

The gene calls are TRBV19 and TRBJ2-5; D may be TRBD1 (5 bases). The CDR3 has 16 amino acids. Germline CDR1 reads LNHDA; CDR2 reads SQIVND (reference sequence). The V and J ends lost 3 bases and 5 bases respectively, with 19 bases between them. CDR3 amino acids: CASSILPGAGIETQYF. CDR3 bases: TGTGCCAGTAGTATCTTACCTGGGGCAGGGATTGAGACCCAGTACTTC. Full variable domain (remainder filled in from reference TRBV19 and TRBJ2-5): DGGITQSPKYLFRKEGQNVTLSCEQNLNHDAMYWYRQDPGQGLRLIYYSQIVNDFQKGDIAEGYSVSREKKESFPLTVTSAQKNPTAFYLCASSILPGAGIETQYFGPGTRLLVL.

The chain uses TRBV10-3 and TRBJ2-2, with 12 bases fitting TRBD2. CDR1 and CDR2 from the germline V gene are ENHRY and SYGVKD. V lost 4 bases to trimming and J lost 4 bases; unmatched junction nucleotides: 1. This CDR3 is built from 15 residues. CDR3 DNA sequence: TGTGCCATCAGTGGGGGACTAGCGGGCACCGGGGAGCTGTTTTTT. This sequence encodes CAISGGLAGTGELFF.

The chain joins TRBV6-1 to TRBJ2-7, with TRBD1 matching over 7 bases. Germline values: CDR1 MNHNS, CDR2 SASEGT. The CDR3 consists of 15 residues. The J segment lost 6 bases and the V segment lost 5 bases, leaving 13 bases of the junction unmatched. CDR3 in amino acids: CASSPITETGFEQYF. The CDR3 DNA reads as TGTGCCAGCAGTCCCATAACGGAGACAGGGTTCGAGCAGTACTTC.

This chain uses TRBV2 with TRBJ1-5; D is possibly TRBD1 (6 bases). The V end was cut by 8 bases, the J end by 7 bases, with 15 bases between. The germline V gene encodes CDR1 SNHLY and CDR2 FYNNEI. This CDR3 has 13 residues. The CDR3 coding sequence is TGTGCCAGCGGAGGAACAGGGCCCCAGCCCCAGCATTTT. It encodes CASGGTGPQPQHF.

The J gene is TRBJ1-1, the V gene TRBV7-9; D is unclear. Trimming cost V 1 base and J 1 base, with 4 bases left between them. Germline CDR1 SEHNR, CDR2 FQNEAQ (reference sequence). CDR3 length: 13 residues. Written as DNA, the CDR3 is TGTGCCAGCAGCTTAGTATGGAACACTGAAGCTTTCTTT. Translated: CASSLVWNTEAFF.